Each of the 32 T cell receptor beta chains below was sequenced from the same sample in a study of blood T cell repertoires in COVID-19. Sequenced by immunoSEQ multiplex PCR; TCRdb stores in-frame clones only, minus some. The profile covers about 240,000 clones, with about four fifths appearing a single time and approximately 7.5% taken by the ten largest. The specimen sequenced was peripheral blood. The receptors were gathered from a woman of 80 years or more with COVID-19, enrolled during active disease.

The V call is TRBV11-2, the J call TRBJ2-7, with D possibly being TRBD1 (6 bases). V was shortened by 5 bases and J by 2 bases, with 16 bases between the two germline ends. Germline CDR1 reads SGHAT; CDR2 reads FQNNGV. The CDR3 totals 15 residues. This CDR3 is CASSQLATGPYEQYF. The CDR3 DNA reads as TGTGCCAGCAGCCAATTGGCTACAGGGCCCTACGAGCAGTACTTC.

This chain connects TRBV7-9 to TRBJ1-4; TRBD1 agrees at 7 bases. V lost 4 bases and J lost 0; bases outside the gene matches: 2. The germline V gene has CDR1 SEHNR and CDR2 FQNEAQ (reference sequence). The CDR3 is 15 amino acids. CDR3 DNA sequence: TGTGCCAGCAGCTCGGGACAGACAACTAATGAAAAACTGTTTTTT. Amino acids: CASSSGQTTNEKLFF.

The chain is built from TRBV12-3 or TRBV12-4 and TRBJ2-3, with 7 bases that match TRBD1. J lost 4 bases, V lost 6 bases, and 4 bases had no gene match. The CDR3 has 13 amino acids. Written as DNA, the CDR3 is TGTGCCAGCAGGCCGACAGGGTCAGATACGCAGTATTTT. Its translation: CASRPTGSDTQYF.

This clone appeared a few times. This chain links TRBV19 with TRBJ1-2; TRBD1 agrees at 7 bases. With V trimmed by 9 bases and J by 3 bases, 13 bases remained unmatched. The CDR3 is 15 amino acids. Germline values: CDR1 LNHDA, CDR2 SQIVND (reference sequence). The CDR3 reads CASTPLDRSYYGYTF. The CDR3 DNA reads TGTGCCAGCACCCCCCTGGACAGGTCCTACTATGGCTACACCTTC.

This clone was picked up one time. The chain links TRBV3-1 (or the pseudogene TRBV3-2) to TRBJ2-7; TRBD2 aligns across 10 bases. There are 14 residues in the CDR3. Germline CDR1 and CDR2: LGHDT and YNNKEL (reference sequence). The V and J ends lost 6 bases and 3 bases, in that order; junction bases with no gene match: 5. The CDR3 here is CASRRSGRDYEQYF. CDR3 DNA: TGTGCCAGCAGACGGAGCGGGAGGGACTACGAGCAGTACTTC.

The V gene is TRBV3-1 (or the pseudogene TRBV3-2), the J gene TRBJ2-3; the match to TRBD2 covers 10 bases. The CDR3 runs to 13 residues. CDR1 and CDR2 from the germline V gene are LGHDT and YNNKEL (reference sequence). After removal of 5 bases from V and 6 bases from J, the junction contained 2 bases not matched to a gene. The CDR3 here is CASSTSGADTQYF. The CDR3 coding sequence is TGTGCCAGCAGCACTAGCGGGGCCGATACGCAGTATTTT.

V and J are TRBV30 and TRBJ2-1, with 13 positions matching TRBD2. The V and J ends lost 5 bases and 8 bases, in that order; junction bases with no gene match: 6. Germline lookup yields CDR1 GTSNPN and CDR2 SVGIG (reference sequence). The CDR3 runs 14 residues. The CDR3 coding sequence is TGTGCCTGGTCCAAGGGACTAGCGGGGTATGAGCAGTTCTTC. Translating it yields CAWSKGLAGYEQFF.

J is TRBJ1-2 and V is TRBV7-2; 7 positions match TRBD1. This CDR3 is 13 amino acids long. The J segment lost 4 bases and the V segment lost 4 bases, leaving 3 bases of the junction unmatched. Germline CDR1 SGHTA, CDR2 FQGNSA. In nucleotides, the CDR3 is TGTGCCAGCAGCTCGACAGGGAGCTATGGCTACACCTTC. Translating it yields CASSSTGSYGYTF.

The CDR3 loop reads CASSLDRGHYGYTF. For the CDR3, the DNA is TGTGCCAGCTCACTGGACAGGGGGCACTATGGCTACACCTTC. The genes are TRBV18 and TRBJ1-2; 11 bases fit TRBD1. Germline values: CDR1 KGHSH, CDR2 LQKENI. This CDR3 is built from 14 residues. The V and J ends lost 4 bases and 3 bases, in that order; junction bases with no gene match: 1.

J is TRBJ1-1 and V is TRBV5-1; D possibly corresponds to TRBD1 (5 bases). The CDR3 loop spans 15 amino acids. The V gene lost 0 bases and the J gene lost 9 bases, with 18 bases spanning the gap. The germline V gene encodes CDR1 SGHRS and CDR2 YFSETQ. The CDR3: CASSLGGTGAPQAFF. CDR3 in DNA: TGCGCCAGCAGCTTGGGGGGCACAGGCGCTCCCCAAGCTTTCTTT.

The gene calls are TRBV6-6 and TRBJ1-1; D gene ambiguous. The CDR3 covers 14 residues. The V gene's germline CDR1 is MNHNY and CDR2 SVGAGI (reference sequence). V lost 5 bases to trimming and J lost 2 bases, with 12 bases between them. CDR3 region: CASSVREGNTEAFF. The CDR3 coding sequence is TGTGCCAGCAGTGTCCGGGAGGGCAACACTGAAGCTTTCTTT.

This clone was counted at least ten times. This rearrangement joins TRBV29-1 to TRBJ2-1; TRBD2 matches at 11 bases. V was clipped by 7 bases and J by 10 bases; unmatched bases: 12. Germline V CDR1 and CDR2: SQVTM, ANQGSEA. The CDR3 totals 14 residues. CDR3 loop: CSALLAGALREQFF. The CDR3 coding sequence is TGCAGCGCCCTACTAGCGGGAGCGTTGCGGGAGCAGTTCTTC.

The chain uses TRBV5-1 and TRBJ2-7; D unresolved. Germline lookup yields CDR1 SGHRS and CDR2 YFSETQ. The CDR3 totals 14 residues. Trimming stripped 5 bases from V and 2 bases from J, with 14 bases between. The DNA for the CDR3 is TGCGCCAGCAGTTACGACACCCCGGCCTACGAGCAGTACTTC. Protein: CASSYDTPAYEQYF.

This clone has at least ten counts. V and J are TRBV2 and TRBJ2-2; D remains ambiguous. Germline V lookup: CDR1 SNHLY, CDR2 FYNNEI. This CDR3 has 16 amino acids. Trimming took off 5 bases at V and 5 bases at J, with 18 bases between the two ends. Written as DNA, the CDR3 is TGTGCCAGCAGTAGAAGACCTACGTCAGGAACCGGGGAGCTGTTTTTT. It codes for CASSRRPTSGTGELFF. Combining the CDR3 with reference TRBV2 and TRBJ2-2 gives the whole variable domain EPEVTQTPSHQVTQMGQEVILRCVPISNHLYFYWYRQILGQKVEFLVSFYNNEISEKSEIFDDQFSVERPDGSNFTLKIRSTKLEDSAMYFCASSRRPTSGTGELFFGEGSRLTVL.

This clone was counted only a few times. The chain has TRBV19 and TRBJ2-1; TRBD2 agrees at 8 bases. The J segment lost 4 bases and the V segment lost 10 bases, leaving 9 bases of the junction unmatched. The CDR3 contains 14 residues. From germline, CDR1 is LNHDA and CDR2 SQIVND (reference sequence). The CDR3 region is CATGFAGGYNEQFF. CDR3 in DNA: TGTGCCACCGGCTTTGCGGGGGGTTACAATGAGCAGTTCTTC.

V and J are TRBV9 and TRBJ1-3; weak D call: TRBD1 (6 bases). V gave up 0 bases and J gave up 4 bases, with 8 bases separating them. CDR3 length: 14 amino acids. Germline V gene sequence: CDR1 SGDLS, CDR2 YYNGEE. Written as DNA, the CDR3 is TGTGCCAGCAGCGTAGACAGGGCAGGAAACACCATATATTTT. Its protein is CASSVDRAGNTIYF.

Written as DNA, the CDR3 is TGTGCCAGCAGCTTGGGCGGGGAGTACAATGAGCAGTTCTTC. Protein: CASSLGGEYNEQFF. The chain has TRBV5-5 and TRBJ2-1; possibly TRBD2 for D (6 bases). V dropped 0 bases and J dropped 4 bases, with 8 bases sitting between them. Germline V gene sequence: CDR1 SGHKS, CDR2 YYEKEE (reference sequence). The CDR3 length is 14 residues.

This clone is a singleton in its sample. The genes are TRBV5-1 and TRBJ2-7, with 7 bases identical to TRBD1. With 5 bases clipped from V and 3 bases from J, the junction kept 8 bases outside the gene matches. The CDR3 length is 14 residues. The germline gives CDR1 SGHRS, CDR2 YFSETQ. CDR3 coding DNA: TGCGCCAGCAGACGCGGACAGGTGAACTACGAGCAGTACTTC. This encodes CASRRGQVNYEQYF.

The rearrangement uses TRBV4-3 and TRBJ1-3, with no clear D. The germline V and J ends were trimmed by 4 bases and 3 bases, with 16 bases remaining between them. The CDR3 covers 16 residues. Germline V gene sequence: CDR1 LGHNA, CDR2 YSLEER. CDR3 DNA sequence: TGCGCCAGCAGCCGCCGCTACCGGGGTGATGGAAACACCATATATTTT. Amino acids: CASSRRYRGDGNTIYF.

This chain links TRBV5-1 with TRBJ2-7, with 7 bases fitting TRBD1. Germline CDR1 SGHRS, CDR2 YFSETQ. Unmatched junction bases numbered 3, after V lost 2 bases and J lost 1 base. The CDR3 has 14 residues. The CDR3 sequence is CASSFRDRSYEQYF. The CDR3, as DNA: TGCGCCAGCAGCTTCCGGGACAGATCCTACGAGCAGTACTTC.

The chain links TRBV6-2 or TRBV6-3 to TRBJ1-5; weak D call: TRBD1 (5 bases). Germline loops: CDR1 MNHEY, CDR2 SVGEGT. V was clipped by 2 bases and J by 0 bases, with 8 bases between them. The CDR3 is made up of 15 amino acids. The CDR3 here is CASSYRGNSNQPQHF. Written as DNA, the CDR3 is TGTGCCAGCAGTTACAGGGGAAATAGCAATCAGCCCCAGCATTTT.

The genes are TRBV4-1 and TRBJ2-1; the D is unclear. CDR1 and CDR2 (germline): MGHRA, YSYEKL. This CDR3 region has 14 residues. Trimming cost V 1 base and J 6 bases, with 10 bases left between them. CDR3 coding DNA: TGCGCCAGCAGCCAAGCTAGAGCGAGCAATGAGCAGTTCTTC. Residues: CASSQARASNEQFF.

The table lists this clone with a count of one. The chain couples TRBV18 to TRBJ2-5, with D possibly being TRBD2 (5 bases). This CDR3 region has 13 residues. Per the germline V gene, CDR1 is KGHSH and CDR2 is LQKENI. V lost 6 bases and J lost 1, with 9 bases in between. The CDR3 protein is CASSRGIQETQYF. In nucleotides, the CDR3 is TGTGCCAGCTCGAGAGGGATCCAAGAGACCCAGTACTTC.

This clone occurred once. The genes are TRBV19 and TRBJ1-5; possibly TRBD1 for D (5 bases). V was pared by 3 bases and J by 3 bases, with 9 bases between. This CDR3 has 14 amino acids. Germline V lookup: CDR1 LNHDA, CDR2 SQIVND (reference sequence). This chain's CDR3 is CASSIDRYNQPQHF. CDR3 DNA sequence: TGTGCCAGTAGTATCGACAGATACAATCAGCCCCAGCATTTT.

The chain couples TRBV7-3 to TRBJ2-5; D remains ambiguous. CDR1 SGHTA and CDR2 FQGTGA come from the germline V gene. This CDR3 has 13 residues. V gave up 5 bases and J gave up 0 bases, with 7 bases separating them. CDR3 sequence (DNA): TGTGCCAGCAGCCGCGAGTACCAAGAGACCCAGTACTTC. This codes for CASSREYQETQYF.

The genes are TRBV3-1 (or the pseudogene TRBV3-2) and TRBJ2-1, with D possibly TRBD1 on 6 matching bases. Trimming pared 3 bases from V and 14 bases from J, leaving 14 bases between. The length of the CDR3 is 12 residues. Germline V CDR1 and CDR2: LGHDT, YNNKEL (reference sequence). This chain's CDR3 is CASSHRTGTEFF. The CDR3 nucleotides read TGTGCCAGCAGCCATAGAACAGGGACGGAGTTCTTC.

The chain employs TRBV7-2 and TRBJ2-2; a possible D gene is TRBD1 (6 bases). Trimming removed 6 bases at V and 5 bases at J, with 10 bases between. CDR3 size: 13 residues. Germline values: CDR1 SGHTA, CDR2 FQGNSA. The CDR3 coding sequence is TGTGCCAGCAGGGGAACAGGGACCGGGGAGCTGTTTTTT. It codes for CASRGTGTGELFF.

V and J are TRBV14 and TRBJ2-2; tentative D call: TRBD1 (6 bases). V lost 5 bases, J lost 2 bases, and 12 bases lay in between. Germline CDR1 reads SGHDN; CDR2 reads FVKESK. This CDR3 is built from 15 residues. For the CDR3, the DNA is TGTGCCAGCAGCAGGGGGACGGTCAACACCGGGGAGCTGTTTTTT. Its protein product is CASSRGTVNTGELFF.

The genes are TRBV18 and TRBJ2-2; D is ambiguous. Trimming removed 6 bases at V and 8 bases at J, with 7 bases between. The germline V gene encodes CDR1 KGHSH and CDR2 LQKENI. This CDR3 is 11 amino acids long. The CDR3 bases are TGTGCCAGCTCGCCGGAGGGGGAGCTGTTTTTT. Translating gives CASSPEGELFF.

This clone was recorded a few times. The rearrangement uses TRBV30 and TRBJ2-7, with D hard to call. The V end lost 0 bases, the J end lost 7 bases, and 7 bases lay between the germline ends. The V gene's germline CDR1 is GTSNPN and CDR2 SVGIG (reference sequence). The CDR3 is 11 amino acids. CDR3 bases: TGTGCCTGGAGTGTAATTAAAGAGCAGTACTTC. Protein product: CAWSVIKEQYF.

This chain links TRBV6-5 with TRBJ2-3, with TRBD2 identical over 7 bases. The CDR3 totals 14 residues. With V trimmed by 6 bases and J by 1 base, 4 bases remained unmatched. CDR1 MNHEY and CDR2 SVGAGI come from the germline V gene. CDR3 DNA sequence: TGTGCCAGCAGAAAAGCGGGACGCACAGATACGCAGTATTTT. Protein sequence: CASRKAGRTDTQYF.

The chain carries TRBV27 and TRBJ2-1; D call uncertain. V shed 3 bases and J shed 12 bases, with 15 bases lying between them. Germline V lookup: CDR1 MNHEY, CDR2 SMNVEV (reference sequence). CDR3 length: 13 residues. In DNA form, the CDR3 reads TGTGCCAGCAGTTTCCAAGCACAGTTGGGGCAGTTCTTC. Protein product: CASSFQAQLGQFF.